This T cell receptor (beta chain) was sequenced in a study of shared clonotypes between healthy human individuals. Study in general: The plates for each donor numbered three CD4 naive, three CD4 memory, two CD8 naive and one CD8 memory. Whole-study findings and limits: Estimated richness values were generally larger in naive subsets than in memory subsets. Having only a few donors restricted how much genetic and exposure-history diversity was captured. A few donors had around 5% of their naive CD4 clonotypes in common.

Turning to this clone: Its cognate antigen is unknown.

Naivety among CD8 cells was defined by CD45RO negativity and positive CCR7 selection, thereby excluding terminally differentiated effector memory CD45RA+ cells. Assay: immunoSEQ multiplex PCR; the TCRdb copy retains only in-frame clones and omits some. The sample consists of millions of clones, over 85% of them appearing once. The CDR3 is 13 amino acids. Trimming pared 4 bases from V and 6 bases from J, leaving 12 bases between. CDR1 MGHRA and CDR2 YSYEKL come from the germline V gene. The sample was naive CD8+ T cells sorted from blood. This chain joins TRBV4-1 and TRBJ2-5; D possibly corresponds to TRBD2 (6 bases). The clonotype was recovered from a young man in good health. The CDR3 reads CASSPGLEQTQYF. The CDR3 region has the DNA TGCGCCAGCAGCCCGGGACTGGAGCAGACCCAGTACTTC.